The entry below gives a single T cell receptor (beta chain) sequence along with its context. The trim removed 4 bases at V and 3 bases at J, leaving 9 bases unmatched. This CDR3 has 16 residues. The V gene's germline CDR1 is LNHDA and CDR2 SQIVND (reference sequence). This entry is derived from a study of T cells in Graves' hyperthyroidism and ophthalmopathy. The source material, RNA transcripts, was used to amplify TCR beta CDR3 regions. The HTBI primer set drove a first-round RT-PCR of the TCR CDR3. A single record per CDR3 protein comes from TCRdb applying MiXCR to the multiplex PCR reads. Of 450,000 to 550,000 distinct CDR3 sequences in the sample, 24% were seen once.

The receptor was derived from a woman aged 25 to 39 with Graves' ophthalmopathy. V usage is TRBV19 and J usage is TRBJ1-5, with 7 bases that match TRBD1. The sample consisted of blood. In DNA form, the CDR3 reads TGTGCCAGTAGTAACCTCGTTACAGGGGTCAATCAGCCCCAGCATTTT. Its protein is CASSNLVTGVNQPQHF.